The rows below give T cell receptor beta chains drawn from one sample of a study of cytomegalovirus exposure and HLA in healthy donors. Clones were read by immunoSEQ multiplex PCR, and TCRdb kept only the in-frame ones, dropping some. The sample lists about 140,000 clones; around 80% were seen once. Sequencing was carried out using PBMCs. All receptors come from a young man in good health. Both conserved end residues are part of each CDR3. D genes are given only for firm matches. Not every row has a clone size; where given, it reads once, few, many or a size class.

.,.,13,TRBV6-5,TRBJ1-1,CASSYTGWGEAFF,TGTGCCAGCAGTTACACGGGGTGGGGTGAAGCTTTCTTT
.,.,15,TRBV9,TRBJ2-5,CASSVEGAGMETQYF,TGTGCCAGCAGCGTAGAAGGCGCAGGTATGGAGACCCAGTACTTC
few,.,15,TRBV4-1,TRBJ1-1,CASSQFSTTNTEAFF,TGCGCCAGCAGCCAGTTTTCCACAACGAACACTGAAGCTTTCTTT
.,.,14,TRBV13,TRBJ2-7,CASSLYSSVYEQYF,TGTGCCAGCAGCTTATATTCTAGCGTCTACGAGCAGTACTTC
.,TRBD1,14,TRBV10-3,TRBJ2-7,CAISRQGTTDEQYF,TGTGCCATCAGCAGACAGGGGACCACGGACGAGCAGTACTTC
.,.,16,TRBV7-2,TRBJ1-6,CASSLTYGGRDSPLHF,TGTGCCAGCAGCTTAACTTACGGCGGCCGGGATTCACCCCTCCACTTT
.,TRBD1,16,TRBV5-1,TRBJ1-3,CASSFSGTVSGNTIYF,TGCGCCAGCAGCTTCTCAGGGACAGTCTCTGGAAACACCATATATTTT
.,TRBD1,15,TRBV18,TRBJ1-2,CASSPWGQGIEGYTF,TGTGCCAGCTCGCCCTGGGGACAGGGGATTGAGGGCTACACCTTC
once,.,13,TRBV19,TRBJ1-1,CASSIQGSTEAFF,TGTGCCAGTAGTATCCAGGGTTCGACTGAAGCTTTCTTT
.,TRBD2,16,TRBV28,TRBJ2-7,CASSSPRLALSYEQYF,TGTGCCAGCAGTTCCCCGCGACTAGCGTTATCCTACGAGCAGTACTTC
.,.,16,TRBV7-9,TRBJ2-5,CASSDTRNRYQETQYF,TGTGCCAGCAGCGACACCCGGAACAGGTACCAAGAGACCCAGTACTTC
.,.,12,TRBV27,TRBJ2-7,CASSSLAKSQYF,TGTGCCAGCAGTTCGCTAGCCAAGAGTCAGTACTTC
.,.,13,TRBV2,TRBJ2-5,CASNLNYGETQYF,TGTGCCAGCAACCTGAACTACGGAGAGACCCAGTACTTC
.,.,17,TRBV25-1,TRBJ1-3,CASSESFAGSSGNTIYF,TGTGCCAGCAGTGAATCCTTTGCAGGGTCTTCTGGAAACACCATATATTTT
.,.,15,TRBV15,TRBJ2-5,CATSRDWGRQETQYF,TGTGCCACCAGCAGAGATTGGGGGAGGCAAGAGACCCAGTACTTC
once,TRBD2,14,TRBV7-2,TRBJ2-1,CASSSGTRVDEQFF,TGTGCCAGCAGCTCTGGGACTAGGGTCGATGAGCAGTTCTTC
once,.,13,TRBV29-1,TRBJ2-7,CSVGGRSLNEQYF,TGCAGCGTCGGAGGGAGGTCCCTCAACGAGCAGTACTTC